A single sample is the source of the 25 T cell receptor beta chains below, sequenced in a study of T cell changes during pregnancy in multiple sclerosis. Profiled with immunoSEQ multiplex PCR; TCRdb holds only in-frame clones, not every one. The sample records about 38,000 clones, roughly 91% being singletons. Here the sequenced sample was CD4+ T cells from peripheral blood mononuclear cells, taken after pregnancy. The receptors shown here come from a female donor in good health, enrolled as a control in a pregnancy study.

The rearrangement links TRBV27 to TRBJ2-2, with D possibly TRBD2 on 6 matching bases. V dropped 3 bases and J dropped 5 bases, with 7 bases sitting between them. This CDR3 region has 13 residues. The germline V gene encodes CDR1 MNHEY and CDR2 SMNVEV (reference sequence). CDR3: CASSFGGTGELFF. DNA of the CDR3: TGTGCCAGCAGTTTTGGGGGGACCGGGGAGCTGTTTTTT.

The chain uses TRBV7-9 and TRBJ1-1; 8 bases align to TRBD1. V lost 5 bases and J lost 6; bases outside the gene matches: 8. CDR1 is SEHNR, CDR2 FQNEAQ, per germline (reference sequence). This CDR3 is built from 14 residues. The DNA of the CDR3 is TGTGCCAGCAGCCCTGGACAGGGAGGGCCTGAAGCTTTCTTT. Amino acid sequence: CASSPGQGGPEAFF. The complete variable domain, with remaining parts taken from reference TRBV7-9 and TRBJ1-1, reads DTGVSQNPRHKITKRGQNVTFRCDPISEHNRLYWYRQTLGQGPEFLTYFQNEAQLEKSRLLSDRFSAERPKGSFSTLEIQRTEQGDSAMYLCASSPGQGGPEAFFGQGTRLTVV.

J is TRBJ1-1 and V is TRBV6-6; 7 bases map to TRBD1. In germline, CDR1 is MNHNY, CDR2 SVGAGI (reference sequence). The CDR3 has 15 amino acids. Trimming at V came to 5 bases and at J to 1 base, leaving 7 bases not matched to a gene. CDR3 sequence (DNA): TGTGCCAGCAGTCAGATCAGGGGGGCGAACACTGAAGCTTTCTTT. Its protein is CASSQIRGANTEAFF.

This clone was recorded a few times. The CDR3 sequence: CASSREAGYEQYF. Written as DNA, the CDR3 is TGTGCCAGCAGCCGGGAGGCGGGCTACGAGCAGTACTTC. This chain uses TRBV6-5 with TRBJ2-7; 7 bases are a match to TRBD2. The CDR3 extends over 13 amino acids. V shed 6 bases and J 3 bases; nucleotides not matched to a gene: 5. Germline CDR1 is MNHEY and CDR2 is SVGAGI.

The gene calls are TRBV7-9 and TRBJ2-7; no definite D call. Germline V gene lookup returns CDR1 SEHNR and CDR2 FQNEAQ (reference sequence). The CDR3 extends over 12 amino acids. V dropped 2 bases and J dropped 12 bases, with 14 bases sitting between them. This CDR3 is CASSLSLDDWYF. The CDR3 DNA reads as TGTGCCAGCAGCTTATCCCTAGACGATTGGTACTTC.

The V gene is TRBV11-2, the J gene TRBJ2-1; D is possibly TRBD2 (5 bases). This CDR3 spans 15 amino acids. Germline V lookup: CDR1 SGHAT, CDR2 FQNNGV. The germline V and J ends were trimmed by 8 bases and 5 bases, with 19 bases remaining between them. The CDR3 DNA reads TGTGCCAGCGGCGACGGATGGCAGGAGGACAATGAGCAGTTCTTC. Translation gives CASGDGWQEDNEQFF. Using reference TRBV11-2 and TRBJ2-1 for the parts outside the CDR3, the full variable domain is EAGVAQSPRYKIIEKRQSVAFWCNPISGHATLYWYQQILGQGPKLLIQFQNNGVVDDSQLPKDRFSAERLKGVDSTLKIQPAKLEDSAVYLCASGDGWQEDNEQFFGPGTRLTVL.

V is TRBV9 and J is TRBJ1-1; 8 nucleotides line up with TRBD1. This CDR3 is built from 16 residues. V gave up 3 bases and J gave up 5 bases; unmatched junction bases: 12. CDR1 SGDLS and CDR2 YYNGEE come from the germline V gene. The CDR3 region is CASSADRGGGRTEAFF. DNA of the CDR3: TGTGCCAGCAGCGCAGACAGGGGCGGGGGTAGGACTGAAGCTTTCTTT.

The chain carries TRBV5-1 and TRBJ1-4; TRBD1 is a possible D gene (5 bases). The V gene lost 5 bases and the J gene lost 0 bases, with 23 bases spanning the gap. Germline assignment: CDR1 SGHRS and CDR2 YFSETQ. This CDR3 spans 19 amino acids. The CDR3, as DNA: TGCGCCAGCAGGCCTTTCCCCAGCTTAGACAGTGCAACTAATGAAAAACTGTTTTTT. Translated, it gives CASRPFPSLDSATNEKLFF. The full variable domain, in which reference TRBV5-1 and TRBJ1-4 provide the parts outside the CDR3, is KAGVTQTPRYLIKTRGQQVTLSCSPISGHRSVSWYQQTPGQGLQFLFEYFSETQRNKGNFPGRFSGRQFSNSRSEMNVSTLELGDSALYLCASRPFPSLDSATNEKLFFGSGTQLSVL.

The V gene is TRBV19, the J gene TRBJ1-2; tentative D call: TRBD1 (6 bases). The CDR3 consists of 17 residues. CDR1 LNHDA and CDR2 SQIVND come from the germline V gene (reference sequence). The germline V and J ends were trimmed by 0 bases and 6 bases, with 20 bases remaining between them. This CDR3 reads CASSIDLWMSRGNGYTF. The DNA of the CDR3 is TGTGCCAGTAGTATAGATCTATGGATGTCCAGGGGTAATGGCTACACCTTC. Full variable domain (remainder filled in from reference TRBV19 and TRBJ1-2): DGGITQSPKYLFRKEGQNVTLSCEQNLNHDAMYWYRQDPGQGLRLIYYSQIVNDFQKGDIAEGYSVSREKKESFPLTVTSAQKNPTAFYLCASSIDLWMSRGNGYTFGSGTRLTVV.

This chain connects TRBV7-2 to TRBJ1-1; weak D call: TRBD1 (5 bases). V lost 0 bases, J lost 10 bases, and 12 bases lay in between. This CDR3 has 13 amino acids. Germline V CDR1 and CDR2: SGHTA, FQGNSA. The CDR3 nucleotides read TGTGCCAGCAGCTTAGCAGGGGCTCAGGGAGCTTTCTTT. Encoded protein: CASSLAGAQGAFF.

J is TRBJ1-2 and V is TRBV7-8, with 11 bases fitting TRBD1. The CDR3 totals 15 residues. Germline trimming cut 1 base from V and 6 bases from J; bases unmatched to any gene: 4. Germline V gene lookup returns CDR1 SGHVS and CDR2 FQNEAQ. CDR3 sequence (DNA): TGTGCCAGCAGCTTAGTCCCGGGACAGGGGGATGGCTACACCTTC. Its protein is CASSLVPGQGDGYTF.

The J gene is TRBJ2-3, the V gene TRBV5-1; the match to TRBD2 covers 10 bases. The CDR3 covers 16 residues. V lost 0 bases to trimming and J lost 5 bases; unmatched junction nucleotides: 6. Germline loops: CDR1 SGHRS, CDR2 YFSETQ. CDR3 loop: CASSLASGRAVDTQYF. For the CDR3, the DNA is TGCGCCAGCAGCTTGGCGAGCGGGAGGGCCGTAGATACGCAGTATTTT.

The chain combines TRBV9 with TRBJ2-5; D possibly corresponds to TRBD2 (6 bases). The CDR3 covers 16 residues. CDR1 and CDR2 (germline): SGDLS, YYNGEE. V lost 4 bases, J lost 4 bases, and 20 bases lay in between. CDR3 sequence: CASSTRGSGFGETQYF. The CDR3, as DNA: TGTGCCAGCAGCACCCGGGGGAGCGGGTTTGGAGAGACCCAGTACTTC.

This sequence joins TRBV7-9 and TRBJ2-1, with TRBD1 identical over 8 bases. With V trimmed by 2 bases and J by 5 bases, 5 bases remained unmatched. The CDR3 covers 15 residues. CDR1 is SEHNR and CDR2 is FQNEAQ in the germline V gene (reference sequence). The CDR3 loop is CASSLTDRGNNEQFF. In nucleotides, the CDR3 is TGTGCCAGCAGCTTAACCGACAGGGGAAACAATGAGCAGTTCTTC.

In DNA form, the CDR3 reads TGTGCCAGCAGTTCGGGAGGGCGGGAACACTACAATGAGCAGTTCTTC. Translation gives CASSSGGREHYNEQFF. The chain has TRBV4-2 and TRBJ2-1; TRBD2 matches 8 bases. This CDR3 region has 16 residues. Germline values: CDR1 LGHNA, CDR2 YNFKEQ. V lost 6 bases, J lost 3 bases, and 10 bases stayed unmatched.

The chain combines TRBV18 with TRBJ2-3; TRBD2 matches at 14 bases. The CDR3 is made up of 18 amino acids. From germline, CDR1 is KGHSH and CDR2 LQKENI. The V segment lost 0 bases and the J segment 7 bases; nucleotides outside the gene matches: 9. This CDR3 is CASSPPTGTSGSKNTQYF. As DNA, the CDR3 is TGTGCCAGCTCACCACCGACCGGGACTAGCGGGAGCAAGAATACGCAGTATTTT.

The rearrangement links TRBV10-2 to TRBJ2-2; the D gene is possibly TRBD2 (5 bases). Per germline, CDR1 WSHSY and CDR2 SAAADI. CDR3 length: 14 amino acids. The ends were cut back, 8 bases at V and 4 bases at J, with 14 bases in the middle. The DNA for the CDR3 is TGCGCCAGCCGGAGTAGCGCGGGCACCGGGGAGCTGTTTTTT. Translated, it gives CASRSSAGTGELFF.

The V call is TRBV6-5, the J call TRBJ2-7, with 10 bases aligning to TRBD2. CDR3 size: 15 residues. V was clipped by 2 bases and J by 6 bases; unmatched bases: 7. Germline V gene data show CDR1 as MNHEY and CDR2 as SVGAGI. CDR3 in DNA: TGTGCCAGCAGTTACCGACTAGCGGGCCCCCTCGAGCAGTACTTC. Translated: CASSYRLAGPLEQYF.

V and J are TRBV25-1 and TRBJ1-2; D gene unclear. Trimming pared 5 bases from V and 4 bases from J, leaving 5 bases between. Germline CDR1 and CDR2: MGHDK and SYGVNS. This CDR3 has 11 residues. CDR3 in amino acids: CASSLLYGYTF. The DNA for the CDR3 is TGTGCCAGCAGTCTTCTCTATGGCTACACCTTC.

The chain combines TRBV5-1 with TRBJ2-1; TRBD2 matches at 11 bases. The CDR3 has 16 amino acids. Germline trimming cut 0 bases from V and 12 bases from J; bases unmatched to any gene: 11. Germline V gene lookup returns CDR1 SGHRS and CDR2 YFSETQ. For the CDR3, the DNA is TGCGCCAGCAGCTTGGCGGGACTAGCGGTCCCCCGGGCGCAGTTCTTC. Its protein is CASSLAGLAVPRAQFF.

The V and J genes are TRBV5-6 and TRBJ2-6; 7 bases match TRBD2. CDR3 length: 17 residues. The ends lost 1 base at V and 1 base at J; junction bases unmatched: 5. Germline CDR1 SGHDT, CDR2 YYEEEE. CDR3 loop: CASSLKGRESGANVLTF. CDR3 DNA sequence: TGTGCCAGCAGCTTGAAGGGGAGGGAGTCTGGGGCCAACGTCCTGACTTTC.

CDR3 region: CASTGGTYNEQFF. CDR3 nucleotides: TGTGCCAGCACAGGGGGGACCTACAATGAGCAGTTCTTC. The V gene is TRBV18, the J gene TRBJ2-1, with 8 bases lining up with TRBD1. J was trimmed by 2 bases and V by 8 bases; bases with no gene match: 2. CDR3 size: 13 residues. Germline V gene data show CDR1 as KGHSH and CDR2 as LQKENI.

V gene TRBV6-6 combines with J gene TRBJ2-1, with 11 bases identical to TRBD2. The germline V gene encodes CDR1 MNHNY and CDR2 SVGAGI (reference sequence). This CDR3 contains 14 residues. The V and J ends lost 7 bases and 7 bases, in that order; junction bases with no gene match: 6. In DNA, the CDR3 is TGTGCCAGCATCTTAGCGGGAGGGCGTAATGAGCAGTTCTTC. Its protein product is CASILAGGRNEQFF.

The chain recombines TRBV30 with TRBJ2-2, with D unresolved. Germline assignment: CDR1 GTSNPN and CDR2 SVGIG (reference sequence). This CDR3 contains 10 residues. The V end lost 6 bases, the J end lost 3 bases, and 2 bases lay between the germline ends. The CDR3 spells CACYTGELFF. CDR3 DNA: TGTGCCTGCTACACCGGGGAGCTGTTTTTT.

This chain joins TRBV30 and TRBJ1-2; 8 bases match TRBD1. The length of the CDR3 is 14 residues. The V and J ends lost 5 bases and 0 bases, in that order; junction bases with no gene match: 5. Germline V gene lookup returns CDR1 GTSNPN and CDR2 SVGIG (reference sequence). The CDR3 sequence: CAWDQGASNYGYTF. DNA for the CDR3: TGTGCCTGGGATCAGGGGGCCTCTAACTATGGCTACACCTTC.